This T cell receptor (beta chain) is drawn from a study of tumor-infiltrating lymphocytes in primary liver carcinoma. Points from the study as a whole: Comparison of CD4+ and CD8+ repertoires was precluded by bulk unsorted samples.

Germline V gives CDR1 MDHEN, CDR2 SYDVKM. Between the trimmed V and J ends, which lost 5 bases and 10 bases, there was a span of 15 bases. The CDR3 is 13 residues long. Unsorted whole blood yielded the blood RNA, and germline DNA was also extracted. With approximately 470 ng total RNA as template and a constant-region primer, TCR beta cDNA was made. Modified slightly, ARM-PCR produced TCR beta libraries over three nested multiplex PCR rounds. Both of the initial two PCR rounds ran for approximately 11 cycles and employed TRBV1-TRBV30 forward primers alongside a C-beta reverse primer. TCRdb analysed the multiplex PCR reads with MiXCR anew, one entry per CDR3 protein. The data contain about 320,000 distinct CDR3 sequences, less than 75% of them singletons. With respect to this clonotype: Its specificity is unknown.

The chain uses TRBV28 and TRBJ2-1; D gene uncertain. The sample taken for sequencing was peripheral blood. This sequence originates from a man between 35 and 55 years old with primary liver carcinoma and hepatitis B virus infection. The DNA for the CDR3 is TGTGCCAGCAGTAAAAGTCCAGTTGGGGAGCAGTTCTTC. It encodes CASSKSPVGEQFF.